This T cell receptor beta chain was captured by sequencing in a study of human T cells and chemical hapten exposure. Study-wide results and caveats: PT1 expanded TCR numbers rose with patch test score.

This CDR3 is 15 amino acids long. The V end was cut by 1 base, the J end by 4 bases, with 16 bases between. From germline, CDR1 is DFQATT and CDR2 SNEGSKA (reference sequence). Per the authors' pipeline: With a range of roughly 23,224 to 690,600, the median per sample was around 97,000 TCRs. In TCRdb, the RACE reads were re-called with MiXCR into one record per CDR3 protein. None of the V and J calls come from the authors' own analysis; TCRdb made them. The data show 55,000 to 75,000 distinct CDR3 sequences, about 6.7% seen once. Regarding time point: pre-sensitization, week 0. Regarding treatment: therapeutic diphenylcyclopropenone sensitization with weekly scalp DPC. It was unfractionated whole blood from which total RNA was extracted. This clonotype was seen many times. Its antigen is currently unknown.

Sequences were derived from whole blood, sampled in connection with sensitization to the hapten diphenylcyclopropenone (DPC). The TCR sequence derives from a woman aged 25 to 39 with alopecia areata. Some clones in this sample may be carry-over from other donors' samples. The chain links TRBV20-1 to TRBJ2-5, with D perhaps TRBD1 (5 bases). This CDR3 reads CSARAGQGDLETQYF. The CDR3 DNA sequence: TGCAGTGCTAGAGCAGGGCAGGGCGATCTAGAGACCCAGTACTTC.